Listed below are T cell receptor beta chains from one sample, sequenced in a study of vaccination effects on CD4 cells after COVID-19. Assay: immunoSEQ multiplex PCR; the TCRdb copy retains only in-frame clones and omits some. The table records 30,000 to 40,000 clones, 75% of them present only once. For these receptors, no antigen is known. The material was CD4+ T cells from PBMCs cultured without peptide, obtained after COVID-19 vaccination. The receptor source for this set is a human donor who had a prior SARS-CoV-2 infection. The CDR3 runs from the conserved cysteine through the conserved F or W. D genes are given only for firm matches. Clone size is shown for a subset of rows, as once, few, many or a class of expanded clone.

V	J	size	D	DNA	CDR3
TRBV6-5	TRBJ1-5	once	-	TGTGCCAGCAAACAGAATAGCAATCAGCCCCAGCATTTT	CASKQNSNQPQHF
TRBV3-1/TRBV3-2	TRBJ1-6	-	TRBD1	TGTGCCAGCAGCCATCCCGGACAGGGTGGTAATTCACCCCTCCACTTT	CASSHPGQGGNSPLHF
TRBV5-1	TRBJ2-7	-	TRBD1	TGCGCCAGCAGCTTGGTTTCCACAGGGGCTGACGAGCAGTACTTC	CASSLVSTGADEQYF
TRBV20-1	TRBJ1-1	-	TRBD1	TGCAGTGCCCAGGACAGGGCTGAAGCTTTCTTT	CSAQDRAEAFF
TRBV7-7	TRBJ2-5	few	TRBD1	TGTGCTAGCAGCTTAGCCCTAGGACAGGGAGAGACCCAGTACTTC	CASSLALGQGETQYF
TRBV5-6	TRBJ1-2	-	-	TGTGCCAGCAGCTCCGATTTTTATGGCTACACCTTC	CASSSDFYGYTF
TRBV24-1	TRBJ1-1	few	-	TGTGCCACCAGTGACCTGGGCAGACAGTGGATGAACACTGAAGCTTTCTTT	CATSDLGRQWMNTEAFF
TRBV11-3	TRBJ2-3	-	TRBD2	TGTGCCAGTCGGGGGGTAGCGGGAGAAGCTTTGAGAGATACGCAGTATTTT	CASRGVAGEALRDTQYF
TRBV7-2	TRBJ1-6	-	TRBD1	TGTGCCAGCAGCTTAGCAGGGACAGGGTTTGGATCACCCCTCCACTTT	CASSLAGTGFGSPLHF
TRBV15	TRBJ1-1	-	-	TGTGCCACCAGCAGAGAGAAGAACACTGAAGCTTTCTTT	CATSREKNTEAFF
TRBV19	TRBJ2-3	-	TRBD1	TGTGCCACGTGGACCACAGGGGGCTCAGGAGATACGCAGTATTTT	CATWTTGGSGDTQYF
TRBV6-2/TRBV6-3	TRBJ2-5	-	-	TGTGCCAGCAGTTACTACAGGGAGGGGACCCAGTACTTC	CASSYYREGTQYF
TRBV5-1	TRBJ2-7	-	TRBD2	TGCGCCAGCAGCTTGGGACTAGCGGGCCTTTACGAGCAGTACTTC	CASSLGLAGLYEQYF
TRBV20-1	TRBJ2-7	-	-	TGCAGTGCTAGTGGGGCTAGCGACTACGAGCAGTACTTC	CSASGASDYEQYF
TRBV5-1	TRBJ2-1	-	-	TGCGCCAGCAGCTTTTCTAGCGTAGCCTACAATGAGCAGTTCTTC	CASSFSSVAYNEQFF
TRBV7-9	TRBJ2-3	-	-	TGTGCCAGCAGCTTAACGGGAGTAACAGATACGCAGTATTTT	CASSLTGVTDTQYF
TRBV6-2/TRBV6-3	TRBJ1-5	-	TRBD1	TGTGCCAGCAGCCCTTGGTCCGGGACAGGGGGCAATCAGCCCCAGCATTTT	CASSPWSGTGGNQPQHF
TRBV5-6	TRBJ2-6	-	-	TGTGCCAGCAGCTTGGGCGTCTCTGGGGCCAACGTCCTGACTTTC	CASSLGVSGANVLTF
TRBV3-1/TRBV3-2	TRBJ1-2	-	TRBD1	TGTGCCAGCAGCCAAGACGGACAGGGTTGGGGTAACTATGGCTACACCTTC	CASSQDGQGWGNYGYTF
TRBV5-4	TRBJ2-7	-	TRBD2	TGTGCCAGCAGCCTGCAGACTAGCGGCCGCTACGAGCAGTACTTC	CASSLQTSGRYEQYF
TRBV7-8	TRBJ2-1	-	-	TGTGCCAGCAGCCGAGTCGCAGGGGCAATCACCTACAATGAGCAGTTCTTC	CASSRVAGAITYNEQFF
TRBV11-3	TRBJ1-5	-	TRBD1	TGTGCCAGCAGCTTAGACCCGCAGGGGGCGATGGGTTGCAATCAGCCCCAGCATTTT	CASSLDPQGAMGCNQPQHF
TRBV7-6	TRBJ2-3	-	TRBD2	TGTGCCAGCAGCTCACGGACTAGCGGGGATCTCACAGATACGCAGTATTTT	CASSSRTSGDLTDTQYF
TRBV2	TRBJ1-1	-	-	TGTGCCAGCAGTGATGGGGTGAACACTGAAGCTTTCTTT	CASSDGVNTEAFF
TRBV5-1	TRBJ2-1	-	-	TGCGCCAGCAGCCCCCGAGGGGGGCGGGGAGACTACAATGAGCAGTTCTTC	CASSPRGGRGDYNEQFF
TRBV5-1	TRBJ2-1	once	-	TGCGCCAGCAGCTTGGATGGCGGCCCCTACAATGAGCAGTTCTTC	CASSLDGGPYNEQFF
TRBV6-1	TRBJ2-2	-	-	TGTGCCAGCAGTGAAGGGACTGCAGACACCGGGGAGCTGTTTTTT	CASSEGTADTGELFF
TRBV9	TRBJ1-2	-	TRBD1	TGTGCCAGCAGCGTAGAGGGGACAGGGTTGATCGTAGGAAATGGCTACACCTTC	CASSVEGTGLIVGNGYTF